A selection of T cell receptor beta chains follows, all from one sample in a study of liver allograft versus peripheral blood T cells. MiXCR, applied by TCRdb to the reads, yields one record per CDR3 protein. The sample holds some 10,000 distinct CDR3 sequences, 19% seen once. These receptors came from a human patient who had a liver transplant. Some of the T cells might come from the graft donor. CDR3s include the opening cysteine and the closing phenylalanine or tryptophan. The order of the fields is J gene, clone size, V gene, D gene, CDR3 length, CDR3 DNA, CDR3 protein. D genes are given only for firm matches. Rows may omit the clone size; those that give it use once, few, many or a size class.

>TRBJ1-6|medium-sized|TRBV6-5|NA|13
TGTGCCAGCAGTTCTTCAGGGAGATCACCCCTCCACTTT
CASSSSGRSPLHF
>TRBJ1-6|NA|TRBV20-1|NA|16
TGCAGTGCTAGGATGGGGATGGAACTGGGTAATTCACCCCTCCACTTT
CSARMGMELGNSPLHF
>TRBJ2-7|NA|TRBV12-3/TRBV12-4|TRBD2|16
TGTGCCAGCAGTTTAGGGGGACTAGCGGGCTTTTACGAGCAGTACTTC
CASSLGGLAGFYEQYF
>TRBJ1-1|medium-sized|TRBV28|NA|15
TGTGCCAGCAGTTTACCGAGCGCAGGGCGACCTGAAGCTTTCTTT
CASSLPSAGRPEAFF
>TRBJ1-2|NA|TRBV20-1|NA|13
TGCAGTGCGCCGCCCGGACCGACCTATGGCTACACCTTC
CSAPPGPTYGYTF
>TRBJ2-5|medium-sized|TRBV19|TRBD1|15
TGTGCCAGTAGGGTGGGGACAGGGGAGGGGGAGACCCAGTACTTC
CASRVGTGEGETQYF
>TRBJ2-7|NA|TRBV6-5|NA|14
TGTGCCAGCCGTACCGCACCGGTGGGCCACGAGCAGTACTTC
CASRTAPVGHEQYF
>TRBJ2-2|NA|TRBV5-6|NA|14
TGTGCCAGCAGCTTGAATACGGGCACCGGGGAGCTGTTTTTT
CASSLNTGTGELFF
>TRBJ2-5|many|TRBV6-2/TRBV6-3|TRBD2|17
TGTGCCAGCAGTTACTCGAGTAGCGGGAGAGGGCGAGAGACCCAGTACTTC
CASSYSSSGRGRETQYF
>TRBJ2-1|NA|TRBV12-3/TRBV12-4|TRBD1|15
TGTGCCAGCAGTTTAGTGCAGGGGGCTAGGGATGAGCAGTTCTTC
CASSLVQGARDEQFF
>TRBJ2-5|medium-sized|TRBV28|NA|14
TGTGCCAGCAGAACAGGATGGCTTCAGGAGACCCAGTACTTC
CASRTGWLQETQYF
>TRBJ2-5|few|TRBV27|NA|11
TGTGCCAGCAGTCCGAAAGAGACCCAGTACTTC
CASSPKETQYF
>TRBJ1-2|medium-sized|TRBV18|NA|13
TGTGCCAGCTCACCCGGAGACATTAATGGCTACACCTTC
CASSPGDINGYTF
>TRBJ1-1|medium-sized|TRBV29-1|NA|13
TGCAGCGTTTTTCTGACAGTGGGGTCTGAAGCTTTCTTT
CSVFLTVGSEAFF
>TRBJ1-5|many|TRBV6-5|NA|14
TGTGCCAGCAGTCCGTCGGCGGGCAATCAGCCCCAGCATTTT
CASSPSAGNQPQHF
>TRBJ1-5|NA|TRBV20-1|NA|19
TGCAGAGACAAAACAGGGACCGTTCTCGGCAAGGGCCCGAATCAGCCCCAGCATTTT
CRDKTGTVLGKGPNQPQHF
>TRBJ1-1|NA|TRBV20-1|NA|13
TGCAGTGCTAGAGGTACAGTGAACACTGAAGCTTTCTTT
CSARGTVNTEAFF
>TRBJ1-2|medium-sized|TRBV6-2/TRBV6-3|TRBD1|16
TGTGCCAGCGGCGGAGGACAGGCCATAATAAACTATGGCTACACCTTC
CASGGGQAIINYGYTF
>TRBJ1-1|medium-sized|TRBV13|NA|14
TGTGCCAGCAAACTGCTGGCAGGGAACACTGAAGCTTTCTTT
CASKLLAGNTEAFF
>TRBJ2-1|NA|TRBV7-3|TRBD2|16
TGTGCCAGCAGCCCCGGGTGGGGGGGGGGATACAATGAGCAGTTCTTC
CASSPGWGGGYNEQFF
>TRBJ2-3|medium-sized|TRBV6-1|TRBD1|13
TGTGCCAGCAGAGACACAGGGGGCAAGACGCAGTATTTT
CASRDTGGKTQYF
>TRBJ1-1|NA|TRBV11-1|NA|14
TGTGCCAGCAGCTTGAGGGGGGCGAACACTGAAGCTTTCTTT
CASSLRGANTEAFF
>TRBJ1-2|medium-sized|TRBV6-2/TRBV6-3|NA|12
TGTGCCAGCAGTACAAACAGGGAAAGCTACACCTTC
CASSTNRESYTF
>TRBJ1-4|medium-sized|TRBV19|NA|11
TGTGCCAGTGAGGTGGAGGAAAAACTGTTTTTT
CASEVEEKLFF
>TRBJ2-3|few|TRBV20-1|TRBD2|14
TGCAGTGCCGTACTAGCGATGAGCACAGATACGCAGTATTTT
CSAVLAMSTDTQYF
>TRBJ2-7|few|TRBV19|TRBD1|16
TGTGCCAGTAGTATGACGGGGACAGGGAACTACTACGAGCAGTACTTC
CASSMTGTGNYYEQYF
>TRBJ1-5|few|TRBV20-1|NA|15
TGCAGTGCTAGAGATCAGGTTGTTAGCAATCAGCCCCAGCATTTT
CSARDQVVSNQPQHF
>TRBJ2-7|medium-sized|TRBV6-5|NA|14
TGTGCCAGCAGTTACGGGACCCAGTCGGTCGAGCAGTACTTC
CASSYGTQSVEQYF
>TRBJ2-7|once|TRBV7-9|TRBD2|13
TGTGCCAGCCGGCAGACTAGCTCGGGCGAGCAGTACTTC
CASRQTSSGEQYF
>TRBJ1-3|medium-sized|TRBV5-4|TRBD1|15
TGTGCCAGCAGCCCCGGGAGACAGGGGGGAAACACCATATATTTT
CASSPGRQGGNTIYF
>TRBJ1-2|NA|TRBV12-3/TRBV12-4|NA|11
TGTGCCAGCAGTTTAGGGCAGGTCCACACCTTC
CASSLGQVHTF
>TRBJ2-7|NA|TRBV12-3/TRBV12-4|TRBD2|18
TGTGCCAGCAGGACCACGGGACTAGGTAGAGTGGGAACCTACGAGCAGTACTTC
CASRTTGLGRVGTYEQYF
>TRBJ2-4|medium-sized|TRBV6-1|TRBD2|18
TGTGCCAGCAGTGACATAGGGACTAGCGGGGGTCGTGGAAACATTCAGTACTTC
CASSDIGTSGGRGNIQYF
>TRBJ2-5|medium-sized|TRBV6-1|NA|14
TGTGCCAGCCAAACAGGGTTCAGCCAAGAGACCCAGTACTTC
CASQTGFSQETQYF
>TRBJ2-2|many|TRBV7-9|NA|13
TGTGCCAGCAGCTCCCGAAGAACGGGGGAGCTGTTTTTT
CASSSRRTGELFF
>TRBJ1-4|NA|TRBV9|NA|14
TGTGCCAGCAGCGCAGACGGATATAATGAAAAACTGTTTTTT
CASSADGYNEKLFF
>TRBJ1-2|few|TRBV11-2|NA|13
TGTGCCAGCAGCTTTGGGGCCGGAGGTGGTTACACCTTC
CASSFGAGGGYTF
>TRBJ2-1|few|TRBV7-9|TRBD1|15
TGTGCCAGCAGCACTCGACAGGGGGCTTACAATGAGCAGTTCTTC
CASSTRQGAYNEQFF
>TRBJ1-1|medium-sized|TRBV19|NA|15
TGTGCCAGTAGTATAGGGGCAGGGGCCATCACTGAAGCTTTCTTT
CASSIGAGAITEAFF
>TRBJ2-3|medium-sized|TRBV13|TRBD2|13
TGTGCCAGCAGCTGGGGACTAAGAGGTACGCAGTATTTT
CASSWGLRGTQYF
>TRBJ1-5|medium-sized|TRBV24-1|NA|14
TGTGCCACCAGTGCTGACTTTAGCAATCAGCCCCAGCATTTT
CATSADFSNQPQHF
>TRBJ1-4|medium-sized|TRBV6-6|NA|14
TGTGCCAGCACCGGGGGTCCAACTAATGAAAAACTGTTTTTT
CASTGGPTNEKLFF
>TRBJ1-4|few|TRBV20-1|NA|13
TGCAGTGCTACCGGGACAACTAATGAAAAACTGTTTTTT
CSATGTTNEKLFF
>TRBJ1-5|NA|TRBV15|NA|14
TGTGCCACCAGCATGGTCAGGGGCGGGCAGCCCCAGCATTTT
CATSMVRGGQPQHF
>TRBJ2-7|medium-sized|TRBV6-2/TRBV6-3|TRBD1|14
TGTGCCAGCAGTAAAGTGACAGGGACCTACGAGCAGTACTTC
CASSKVTGTYEQYF
>TRBJ1-2|NA|TRBV12-3/TRBV12-4|NA|13
TGTGCCAGCAGTTCCCAGGGAGTATTTGGCTACACCTTC
CASSSQGVFGYTF
>TRBJ2-2|medium-sized|TRBV29-1|TRBD1|14
TGCAGCGTTAAGGGACAGGGTTTTAACGGGGAGCTGTTTTTT
CSVKGQGFNGELFF
>TRBJ2-7|NA|TRBV6-2/TRBV6-3|NA|11
TGTGCCAGCAGTAGGACCTACGAGCAGTACTTC
CASSRTYEQYF
>TRBJ2-5|medium-sized|TRBV6-5|TRBD2|14
TGTGCCAGCAGAGGGAGGGACTATTTAGAGACCCAGTACTTC
CASRGRDYLETQYF
>TRBJ2-5|medium-sized|TRBV6-1|NA|11
TGTGCCAGTAGTAATTTGGAGACCCAGTACTTC
CASSNLETQYF
>TRBJ1-4|NA|TRBV11-3|NA|19
TGTGCCAGCAGCTTCCGGTCCAAACCTGTTCGGGTAACTAATGAAAAACTGTTTTTT
CASSFRSKPVRVTNEKLFF